The clone carrying this T cell receptor (beta chain) occurred a few times. Its antigen is as yet unknown. The sample comes from a study of T-cell reconstitution after alpha-beta-depleted transplantation in children. The CDR3 runs to 15 residues. V gave up 2 bases and J gave up 6 bases, with 15 bases separating them. Germline CDR1 and CDR2: SGHTA and FQGTGA. The authors prepared the TCRbeta library with unique molecular identifiers. TCRdb fed the PCR reads into MiXCR, producing one record per CDR3 protein. The sample records 200,000 to 300,000 distinct CDR3 sequences, approximately 24% being singletons. Study-level findings and limits: After one year, T-cell counts and TCRbeta diversity mostly came from new T cells. Where alpha-beta T cells came from about two months after transplant was reportedly several hundred expanded graft clones. It was surviving recipient T cells and thymic progenitors that gave some patients high TCRbeta diversity at day 60.

The TCR comes from a female patient between 2 and 10 years old who had a stem cell transplant for congenital amegakaryocytic thrombocytopenia, so the T cells may come from the graft donor. Sequenced here: PBMCs, mostly from graft donor cells, sampled 360 days after TCRalphabeta/CD19-depleted stem cell transplant. The rearrangement joins TRBV7-3 to TRBJ2-3, with D perhaps TRBD2 (6 bases). This CDR3 reads CASSLRTGADDTQYF. CDR3 nucleotide sequence: TGTGCCAGCAGCTTACGAACGGGAGCTGACGATACGCAGTATTTT.